The 5 T cell receptor beta chains below all came from one sample that was sequenced in a study of blood T cell repertoires in COVID-19. Generated by immunoSEQ multiplex PCR, the TCRdb table keeps only in-frame clones and is missing some. Found here are 300,000 to 400,000 clones, about 88% of them singletons; the top ten hold 5.5% to 7.5%. What was sequenced was peripheral blood. These receptors were obtained from a woman in her 70s with COVID-19, enrolled during active disease.

The V and J genes are TRBV19 and TRBJ1-5; a weak D match, TRBD1 (6 bases). The CDR3 loop spans 15 amino acids. Trimming stripped 5 bases from V and 7 bases from J, with 18 bases between. Germline V gives CDR1 LNHDA, CDR2 SQIVND (reference sequence). For the CDR3, the DNA is TGTGCCAGTAGTGTGTTAGCAGGGGAGGGCCAGCCCCAGCATTTT. Its protein product is CASSVLAGEGQPQHF.

The CDR3 region is CASSVGSGGLSQETQYF. The CDR3 DNA reads as TGTGCCAGCAGTGTGGGTAGCGGGGGGCTTTCTCAAGAGACCCAGTACTTC. V and J are TRBV2 and TRBJ2-5, with TRBD2 matching 10 bases. From germline, CDR1 is SNHLY and CDR2 FYNNEI. V shed 4 bases and J 2 bases; nucleotides not matched to a gene: 10. This CDR3 region has 17 residues.

This chain links TRBV9 with TRBJ1-1, with D possibly TRBD1 on 5 matching bases. The CDR3 is 15 amino acids. CDR1 and CDR2 (germline): SGDLS, YYNGEE. Trimming pared 0 bases from V and 3 bases from J, leaving 12 bases between. DNA for the CDR3: TGTGCCAGCAGCGTAGACGGGGGAGGGGACACTGAAGCTTTCTTT. As protein: CASSVDGGGDTEAFF.

The CDR3 DNA reads as TGTGCCAGCAGCCTCCGACCGACAGGGGAGAATTCACCCCTCCACTTT. It translates to CASSLRPTGENSPLHF. The gene calls are TRBV7-2 and TRBJ1-6; 8 bases fit TRBD1. This CDR3 has 16 amino acids. V lost 5 bases and J lost 7; bases outside the gene matches: 10. Germline V gene sequence: CDR1 SGHTA, CDR2 FQGNSA. The variable domain in full, completed from reference TRBV7-2 and TRBJ1-6, reads GAGVSQSPSNKVTEKGKDVELRCDPISGHTALYWYRQSLGQGLEFLIYFQGNSAPDKSGLPSDRFSAERTGGSVSTLTIQRTQQEDSAVYLCASSLRPTGENSPLHFGNGTRLTVT.

The V and J genes are TRBV30 and TRBJ2-7; TRBD1 agrees at 7 bases. This CDR3 comprises 13 residues. Germline CDR1 GTSNPN, CDR2 SVGIG (reference sequence). After removal of 1 base from V and 7 bases from J, the junction contained 7 bases not matched to a gene. This CDR3 reads CAWSGGQISEQYF. CDR3 sequence (DNA): TGTGCCTGGAGTGGGGGACAGATTTCAGAGCAGTACTTC.